These T cell receptor beta chains were read from a single sample in a study of post-analysis software for immune sequencing data. TCRdb re-called the PCR reads through MiXCR, storing one row per CDR3 protein. The table includes about 810,000 distinct CDR3 sequences, 53% detected once. Source material: blood. These TCRs come from a girl between 5 and 17 years old with multiple sclerosis. Each CDR3 is given with its conserved first and last residue. Expanded clones are given a class, and other clones once, few, many or no size at all.

clone_size: -; v_call: TRBV4-2; cdr3_aa: CASSRKEVSGDEKLFF
clone_size: -; v_call: TRBV7-9; cdr3_aa: CASSLLTGSGANVLTF
clone_size: -; v_call: TRBV9; cdr3_aa: CTSSVSGVQEVQYF
clone_size: -; v_call: TRBV7-9; cdr3_aa: CASGQGGAGELFF
clone_size: -; v_call: TRBV7-9; cdr3_aa: CASSPRTSGPSSSYNEQFF
clone_size: -; v_call: TRBV12-5; cdr3_aa: CASGLVLSGETYEQYF
clone_size: once; v_call: TRBV5-1; cdr3_aa: CASSFGIAGGSETQYF
clone_size: -; v_call: TRBV18; cdr3_aa: CASSRTGTGGYEQYF
clone_size: -; v_call: TRBV29-1; cdr3_aa: CSVGPGPGILSSGANVLTF
clone_size: -; v_call: TRBV5-5; cdr3_aa: CASSSNNVLTF
clone_size: -; v_call: TRBV25-1; cdr3_aa: CASSEGPPHERYF
clone_size: -; v_call: TRBV30; cdr3_aa: CAWSALAGDYEQFF
clone_size: -; v_call: TRBV29-1; cdr3_aa: CSVAHHRGLAKNIQYF
clone_size: -; v_call: TRBV13; cdr3_aa: CASSLVGLAAQETQYF
clone_size: -; v_call: TRBV20-1; cdr3_aa: CSASQAGTYEQYF
clone_size: -; v_call: TRBV7-3; cdr3_aa: CASSLGPTSGGNEQFF
clone_size: -; v_call: TRBV10-3; cdr3_aa: CAISEVPSGSLPGNEQFF
clone_size: -; v_call: TRBV10-3; cdr3_aa: CAISVGPRTSTDTQYF
clone_size: -; v_call: TRBV12-3/TRBV12-4; cdr3_aa: CASTDGPYYEQYF
clone_size: -; v_call: TRBV29-1; cdr3_aa: CSVESDRGAYNEQFF
clone_size: few; v_call: TRBV29-1; cdr3_aa: CSVQLWDGEKLFF
clone_size: few; v_call: TRBV3-1; cdr3_aa: CASSQDLRTGYTF
clone_size: -; v_call: TRBV20-1; cdr3_aa: CSDQRTDTQYF
clone_size: -; v_call: TRBV5-1; cdr3_aa: CASSYPLAGASDTQYF
clone_size: -; v_call: TRBV5-1; cdr3_aa: CASSGATSTDTQYF
clone_size: -; v_call: TRBV4-1; cdr3_aa: CASSQDEGEGYTF
clone_size: -; v_call: TRBV15; cdr3_aa: CATSMGQVNSPLHF
clone_size: -; v_call: TRBV5-1; cdr3_aa: CASSLEGTGGWETQYF
clone_size: -; v_call: TRBV10-3; cdr3_aa: CAIWTSGNHEQYF
clone_size: -; v_call: TRBV29-1; cdr3_aa: CSVGAPRQGGSTDTQYF
clone_size: -; v_call: TRBV15; cdr3_aa: CATSREGLPPYEQYF
clone_size: -; v_call: TRBV20-1; cdr3_aa: CSARGNRGLYEQYF
clone_size: once; v_call: TRBV12-3/TRBV12-4; cdr3_aa: CASSLGQGVSSGANVLTF
clone_size: -; v_call: TRBV3-1; cdr3_aa: CASSQDLGAGSSNQPQHF
clone_size: few; v_call: TRBV6-1; cdr3_aa: CASSEGVGGEETQYF
clone_size: -; v_call: TRBV2; cdr3_aa: CASSDPRGYTF
clone_size: few; v_call: TRBV20-1; cdr3_aa: CSARGDGYGYTF
clone_size: few; v_call: TRBV5-1; cdr3_aa: CASSPGLARYNEQFF
clone_size: -; v_call: TRBV7-2; cdr3_aa: CASSQNGRSVADTQYF
clone_size: -; v_call: TRBV5-1; cdr3_aa: CASSPGTPRGNEQFF
clone_size: -; v_call: TRBV7-9; cdr3_aa: CASSLGQGIAYQETQYF
clone_size: -; v_call: TRBV20-1; cdr3_aa: CSAREGTEQTQYF
clone_size: once; v_call: TRBV29-1; cdr3_aa: CSVDGTGGWGDYEQYF
clone_size: few; v_call: TRBV29-1; cdr3_aa: CSVKLVTGHPNTEAFF
clone_size: once; v_call: TRBV9; cdr3_aa: CASSSHRGLQGPKGTGELFF
clone_size: -; v_call: TRBV7-2; cdr3_aa: CASSLAGGGAAYEQYF
clone_size: -; v_call: TRBV7-2; cdr3_aa: CASSLGREPYEQYF
clone_size: -; v_call: TRBV7-3; cdr3_aa: CASSQSFGRSSYGYTF
clone_size: -; v_call: TRBV10-3; cdr3_aa: CAISESNWEAHYEQYF
clone_size: -; v_call: TRBV19; cdr3_aa: CASSMEGATYNEQFF
clone_size: -; v_call: TRBV12-3/TRBV12-4; cdr3_aa: CASSLLGFINYGYTF
clone_size: -; v_call: TRBV18; cdr3_aa: CASSGQPNTEAFF
clone_size: -; v_call: TRBV20-1; cdr3_aa: CSATGTSASPYEQYF